This TCR beta chain was retrieved from a study of blood T cell repertoires in COVID-19 (dated by TCRdb to the early 2020s). About the study as a whole: Samples covering the acute and convalescent phases of COVID-19 were provided by collaborators in the United States, Italy and Spain. A freely available public database, intended as a resource for researchers studying the immune response to SARS-CoV-2, is where the repertoires were released. Where available, HLA class I and class II types were taken from metadata supplied by the sample provider and were not determined by assay-based typing. The samples were drawn from two sources: the first 160 participants of the ongoing ImmuneRACE study, and over 1,000 subjects contributed by 6 global collaborators. Nearly every sample came with metadata listing a de-identified subject ID, COVID-19 status, age in years and sex. The material from the prospective study consisted of cDNA or gDNA derived from T cells, B-cell-depleted T cells, or PBMCs. Subjects who had been exposed to COVID-19, were actively infected with it, or had recovered from it provided the deeply sampled blood TCRbeta repertoires that made up the dataset. Overall study outcomes, separate from this receptor: The amount of clinical and demographic metadata varied by source and participant and was provided uncurated.

TCRbeta CDR3 regions were amplified from genomic DNA using the immunoSEQ Assay, a bias-controlled multiplex PCR. The paper's processing steps were these. The number of nucleated cells in each sample was estimated by amplification of reference gene primers within the assay. To quantify the absolute abundance of each unique TCRbeta CDR3 rearrangement, sequence reads were collapsed and filtered. For each sample, productive Simpson clonality was calculated by taking the square root of Simpson's diversity index across productive rearrangements. The clones in this table, taken by TCRdb from immuneACCESS, are in-frame only. Not every clone is retained; where verified, under half of the shortfall comes from an unresolved V gene, and the cause of the rest is unknown. V and J calls and clone size are those listed in that table; D and trimming were worked out from the DNA. The sample data list around 270,000 clones, and 80% to 90% of these were observed just once. Of the sample, over 2.5% is held by the ten largest clones.

As concerns this clone: No antigen is known for it. No base qualities exist here, and no much larger clone lies one base off it.

Enrolling through a virtual design, the prospective study's participants ranged in age from about 18 to 89 years and lived across about two dozen United States geographic areas. In the prospective study, participants were assigned to cohorts based on the clinical history participants reported in a screening survey and a study questionnaire. A participant counted as exposed if, within 2 weeks of entering the study, that participant had been in contact with someone who had a PCR-confirmed or clinician-diagnosed COVID-19 case. In the prospective study, mobile phlebotomists collected whole blood, serum and a nasopharyngeal or oropharyngeal swab from each participant. Additional blood draws and questionnaires over an approximately two-month period could optionally be provided by prospective study participants. Before DNA extraction, blood samples from the prospective study were shipped at room temperature or frozen.

Trimming at the junction amounts to 1 base on V and 10 bases on J, and the germline ends lie 17 bases apart. Spanning cysteine to phenylalanine, the CDR3 consists of 15 amino acids. The sequence is cut down to CDR3 DNA, 45 bases in frame from base 1. CDR1 and CDR2 (MNHEY, SMNVEV) derive from the germline V gene (reference sequence). Sequences were obtained from PBMCs or T cells enriched from blood (not recorded which). The V and J segments used are TRBV27 and TRBJ2-4; a tentative D call is TRBD2 (6 bases match). The clonotype comes from a woman in her forties who had been exposed to COVID-19. CDR3 loop: CASSLFGQVGGIQYF. The sequenced DNA: TGTGCCAGCAGTTTATTCGGGCAGGTTGGGGGGATTCAGTACTTC.